The rows below give T cell receptor beta chains drawn from one sample of a study of blood T cells in healthy people across ages. TCRdb fed the 5' RACE reads into MiXCR, producing one record per CDR3 protein. The sample shows 600,000 to 850,000 distinct CDR3 sequences, around 40% of them seen only once. Sequencing was carried out using blood. All receptors come from a woman aged 55-70 years in good health. Each CDR3 is given with its conserved first and last residue. A D gene is named only where the DNA matches it firmly. Clone size is shown for a subset of rows, as once, few, many or a class of expanded clone.

v_call,d_call,clone_size,j_call,cdr3_nt,cdr3_aa
TRBV4-1,.,few,TRBJ2-7,TGCGCCAGCAGCCAAGAAGGCAGAACGCCCTACAATGAGCAGTACTTC,CASSQEGRTPYNEQYF
TRBV4-1,.,few,TRBJ1-6,TGCGCCAGCAGCCGACAGGAAAATTCACCCCTCCACTTT,CASSRQENSPLHF
TRBV7-9,.,few,TRBJ2-6,TGTGCCAGCAGCCTTGACGGTAGCTCTGGGGCCAACGTCCTGACTTTC,CASSLDGSSGANVLTF
TRBV12-3/TRBV12-4,.,.,TRBJ2-3,TGTGCCAGCAGCGTAGTTATAGGAACTACAGATACGCAGTATTTT,CASSVVIGTTDTQYF
TRBV6-5,.,.,TRBJ2-4,TGTGCCAGCAGTTACCCCCGGGACGGCAGGAACATTCAGTACTTC,CASSYPRDGRNIQYF
TRBV29-1,.,few,TRBJ1-5,TGCAGCGTTCTGGGGGCCGGCGGTCAGCCCCAGCATTTT,CSVLGAGGQPQHF
TRBV6-1,.,.,TRBJ1-1,TGTGCCAGCAGCGCTTCCCAACAGGCCAAGGCTTTCTTT,CASSASQQAKAFF
TRBV9,TRBD1,few,TRBJ2-7,TGTGCCAGCAGCGTAGAGGGGGCTAGCGAGCAGTACTTC,CASSVEGASEQYF
TRBV4-2,.,.,TRBJ2-7,TGTGCCAGCAGCCAAGATACGGGGGAGGCCTCCTACGAGCAGTACTTC,CASSQDTGEASYEQYF
TRBV7-2,TRBD2,.,TRBJ2-1,TGTGCCAGCAGCTTTACTAGCGGGAGATGGAATGAGCAGTTCTTC,CASSFTSGRWNEQFF
TRBV5-5,TRBD1,few,TRBJ1-6,TGTGCCAGCAGCGTCGACAGGGGGAATTATTCACCCCTCCACTTT,CASSVDRGNYSPLHF
TRBV5-6,.,.,TRBJ2-3,TGTGCCAGCAGCTTGGAGGGAATCACAGATACGCAGTATTTT,CASSLEGITDTQYF
TRBV11-3,TRBD2,few,TRBJ2-5,TGTGCCAGCAGCTTAAGCCTAGCGGAGCAAGAGACCCAGTACTTC,CASSLSLAEQETQYF
TRBV4-2,TRBD1,many,TRBJ2-5,TGTGCCAGCAGCCAACCCGGGACAGAGCCTCACCAAGAGACCCAGTACTTC,CASSQPGTEPHQETQYF
TRBV20-1,.,.,TRBJ2-3,TGCAGTGCTAGAAACCTGGGGTCATACACAGATACGCAGTATTTT,CSARNLGSYTDTQYF
TRBV3-1,TRBD2,.,TRBJ2-1,TGTGCCAGCAGTCTGTCGACTAGCGGAGAGCAGTTCTTC,CASSLSTSGEQFF
TRBV4-2,.,.,TRBJ2-1,TGTGCCAGCAACCAAGATGGGGGAGTCCCCCACAATGAGCAGTTCTTC,CASNQDGGVPHNEQFF
TRBV7-9,TRBD2,.,TRBJ2-7,TGTGCCAGCAGCCTTAGCGGGAGATCCTACAATGAGCAGTACTTC,CASSLSGRSYNEQYF
TRBV20-1,.,few,TRBJ1-2,TGCAGTGCCCCGGGCTATGGCTACACCTTC,CSAPGYGYTF
TRBV7-6,.,.,TRBJ1-1,TGTGCCAGCAGCTTAGACCCCGGAGGAGGGGCGAGCACTGAAGCTTTCTTT,CASSLDPGGGASTEAFF
TRBV6-5,TRBD1,few,TRBJ2-5,TGTGCCAGCAGTGCCGCTCCAGGGGGGACCCAGTACTTC,CASSAAPGGTQYF
TRBV20-1,TRBD2,few,TRBJ2-5,TGCAGTGCTAGCGGGAGGGGAGAGACCCAGTACTTC,CSASGRGETQYF
TRBV5-1,TRBD2,.,TRBJ2-3,TGCGCCAGCAGCTTGGGACTAGCGGAGCTCACAGATACGCAGTATTTT,CASSLGLAELTDTQYF